The 3 T cell receptor beta chains listed next were all sequenced from one sample in a study of control samples from healthy donors and cancer patients. The method was immunoSEQ multiplex PCR; TCRdb's version includes in-frame clones alone and lacks a portion of them. Among approximately 100,000 clones, around nine tenths were seen once, and the ten largest hold under 4%. Sequencing input: blood. Source of these receptors: a human donor in good health. The donor label of this sample is uncertain.

This chain connects TRBV14 to TRBJ2-1; D is unresolved. Germline values: CDR1 SGHDN, CDR2 FVKESK. Deletions cut 4 bases from V and 1 base from J, with 11 bases between. This CDR3 comprises 15 residues. CDR3 coding DNA: TGTGCCAGCAGCCCCCAGCCCGGTTCCTACAATGAGCAGTTCTTC. This gives the protein CASSPQPGSYNEQFF.

The chain employs TRBV30 and TRBJ1-1, with D possibly TRBD1 on 5 matching bases. CDR3 size: 13 residues. CDR1 and CDR2 from the germline V gene are GTSNPN and SVGIG (reference sequence). The germline V and J ends were trimmed by 2 bases and 2 bases, with 9 bases remaining between them. CDR3 region: CAWSRGANTEAFF. CDR3 nucleotides: TGTGCCTGGAGTCGCGGGGCAAACACTGAAGCTTTCTTT.

The V call is TRBV28, the J call TRBJ1-2; 9 bases are shared with TRBD1. Losses at the gene ends were 6 bases for V and 5 bases for J; bases not matched to a gene: 4. The CDR3 runs 13 residues. CDR1 and CDR2 (germline): MDHEN, SYDVKM. This chain's CDR3 is CASRTGGYYGYTF. CDR3 coding DNA: TGTGCCAGCAGGACAGGGGGATATTATGGCTACACCTTC.